Each of the 8 T cell receptor beta chains below was sequenced from the same sample in a study of cytotoxic CD8 clonotypes in ibrutinib-treated CLL. Measured with immunoSEQ multiplex PCR; TCRdb has only the in-frame clones, and not every one. The repertoire has about 160,000 clones, 81% of them found once; the top ten carry approximately 2%. The source was PBMCs, collected after 12 months of ibrutinib treatment. These receptors were obtained from a human donor with chronic lymphocytic leukemia.

Comment on this clone: Other DNA sequences in this specimen translate into the identical CDR3. The chain carries TRBV7-9 and TRBJ2-3; 8 nucleotides agree with TRBD1. The CDR3 contains 13 residues. The V segment lost 5 bases and the J segment 4 bases; nucleotides outside the gene matches: 2. Germline V lookup: CDR1 SEHNR, CDR2 FQNEAQ (reference sequence). The CDR3 nucleotides are TGTGCCAGCAGCCCCAGGGGGCCAGATACGCAGTATTTT. Translating gives CASSPRGPDTQYF. The whole variable domain, filled in from reference TRBV7-9 and TRBJ2-3, reads DTGVSQNPRHKITKRGQNVTFRCDPISEHNRLYWYRQTLGQGPEFLTYFQNEAQLEKSRLLSDRFSAERPKGSFSTLEIQRTEQGDSAMYLCASSPRGPDTQYFGPGTRLTVL.

The CDR3, as DNA: TGTGCCAGCAGCTTAGAGGAGGCAGGCACTAACTATGGCTACACCTTC. Encoded protein: CASSLEEAGTNYGYTF. The V and J genes are TRBV7-8 and TRBJ1-2; D is undetermined. Germline loops: CDR1 SGHVS, CDR2 FQNEAQ. The CDR3 is 16 residues long. Trimming took 1 base from V and 0 from J, leaving 12 bases between them.

This chain uses TRBV30 with TRBJ1-2, with 7 bases fitting TRBD1. V lost 4 bases to trimming and J lost 7 bases; unmatched junction nucleotides: 3. The CDR3 runs 11 residues. Germline V CDR1 and CDR2: GTSNPN, SVGIG (reference sequence). The CDR3 sequence is CAWTRGGGYTF. CDR3 sequence (DNA): TGTGCCTGGACCAGGGGGGGTGGCTACACCTTC.

The chain couples TRBV7-2 to TRBJ2-7; 7 bases match TRBD2. The length of the CDR3 is 13 residues. CDR1 is SGHTA and CDR2 is FQGNSA in the germline V gene. After removal of 5 bases from V and 6 bases from J, the junction contained 7 bases not matched to a gene. CDR3 nucleotide sequence: TGTGCCAGCAGCCAAGCGGGGAATCGCGAGCAGTACTTC. Its translation: CASSQAGNREQYF.

The rearrangement links TRBV2 to TRBJ1-4, with TRBD1 matching 9 bases. CDR3 size: 14 residues. Germline V lookup: CDR1 SNHLY, CDR2 FYNNEI. The trim removed 7 bases at V and 11 bases at J, leaving 11 bases unmatched. The DNA for the CDR3 is TGTGCCAGCAAACAGGGGGCGCAGAGTCGGAAACTGTTTTTT. Translation gives CASKQGAQSRKLFF. Together with reference TRBV2 and TRBJ1-4, the CDR3 gives the full variable domain: EPEVTQTPSHQVTQMGQEVILRCVPISNHLYFYWYRQILGQKVEFLVSFYNNEISEKSEIFDDQFSVERPDGSNFTLKIRSTKLEDSAMYFCASKQGAQSRKLFFGSGTQLSVL.

The V and J genes are TRBV18 and TRBJ2-4; TRBD1 is a possible D gene (5 bases). Germline assignment: CDR1 KGHSH and CDR2 LQKENI. Trimming pared 5 bases from V and 4 bases from J, leaving 12 bases between. The CDR3 has 14 amino acids. The CDR3 sequence: CASSSGQVKNIQYF. The DNA of the CDR3 is TGTGCCAGCTCATCCGGACAAGTTAAAAACATTCAGTACTTC.

The chain is built from TRBV28 and TRBJ1-6; TRBD1 is a possible D gene (6 bases). V lost 9 bases, J lost 6 bases, and 12 bases lay in between. The length of the CDR3 is 13 residues. Germline V gives CDR1 MDHEN, CDR2 SYDVKM. As DNA, the CDR3 is TGTGCCAGGGACGGGGGGCGTAATTCACCCCTCCACTTT. It is translated as CARDGGRNSPLHF.

The chain uses TRBV28 and TRBJ2-1; 9 bases line up with TRBD2. V shed 3 bases, J shed 4 bases, and the junction held 10 bases outside the gene matches. The CDR3 loop spans 17 amino acids. Germline values: CDR1 MDHEN, CDR2 SYDVKM. The CDR3 loop reads CASSLFLAGLSYNEQFF. CDR3 bases: TGTGCCAGCAGTTTGTTCCTAGCGGGGCTCTCGTACAATGAGCAGTTCTTC.